The text below deals with one T cell receptor (beta chain). The germline V gene encodes CDR1 MNHNS and CDR2 SASEGT. Trimming pared 0 bases from V and 3 bases from J, leaving 12 bases between. The CDR3 is 15 residues long. The record originates from a study of T cell changes during pregnancy in multiple sclerosis. The repertoire was sequenced with immunoSEQ multiplex PCR; TCRdb's copy has only in-frame clones and lacks some. This table has about 40,000 clones, about 87% appearing once. Sequencing was performed on CD4+ T cells from peripheral blood mononuclear cells, taken in the second trimester of pregnancy. The rearrangement joins TRBV6-1 to TRBJ2-7; D not resolved. The TCR was taken from a female donor with multiple sclerosis, enrolled in a pregnancy study. CDR3 loop: CASSEAPKLIYEQYF. The CDR3 DNA reads as TGTGCCAGCAGTGAAGCCCCTAAATTAATCTACGAGCAGTACTTC.